This TCR beta chain was found in a study of cytomegalovirus exposure and HLA in healthy donors. Points from the study as a whole: An analysis that was carried out later associated 16,951 TCR beta sequences with HLA alleles at 0.05 false discovery rate. Compared with the roughly 700-donor mean, an Asian-associated ancestry cluster reportedly had fewer N-insertions, according to a later analysis. TRBV6-2, TRBV6-3 and some other V segments were excluded as indistinguishable.

Trimming at V came to 8 bases and at J to 9 bases, leaving 3 bases not matched to a gene. Germline assignment: CDR1 MNHEY and CDR2 SMNVEV (reference sequence). The CDR3 is 12 amino acids. PCR involved 60 Vbeta and 13 Jbeta primers. This table comes from immunoSEQ multiplex PCR, and its TCRdb copy is limited to in-frame clones, with some not included. The sample has 80,000 to 95,000 clones; about 67% are singletons. As concerns this clone: Its cognate antigen is unknown.

The receptor comes from a woman between 18 and 29 years old in good health and CMV-seropositive. V gene TRBV27 combines with J gene TRBJ1-6; 8 bases line up with TRBD1. Sequences were obtained from PBMCs. The CDR3 is CASGTGGSPLHF. In nucleotides, the CDR3 is TGTGCCAGCGGTACAGGGGGTTCACCCCTCCACTTT.